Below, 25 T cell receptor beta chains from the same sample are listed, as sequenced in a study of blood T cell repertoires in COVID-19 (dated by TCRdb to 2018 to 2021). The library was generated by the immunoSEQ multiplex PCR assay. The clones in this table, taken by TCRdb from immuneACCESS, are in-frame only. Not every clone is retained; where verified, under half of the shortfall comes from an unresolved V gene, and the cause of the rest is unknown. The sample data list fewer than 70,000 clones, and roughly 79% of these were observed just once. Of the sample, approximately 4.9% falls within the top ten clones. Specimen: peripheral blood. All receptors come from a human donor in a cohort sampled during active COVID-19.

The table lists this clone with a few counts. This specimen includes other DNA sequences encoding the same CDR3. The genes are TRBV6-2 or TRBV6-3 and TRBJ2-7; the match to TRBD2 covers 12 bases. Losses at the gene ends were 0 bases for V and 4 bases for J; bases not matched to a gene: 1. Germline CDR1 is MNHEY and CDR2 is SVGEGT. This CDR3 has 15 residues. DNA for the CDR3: TGTGCCAGCAGTTACTCGACTAGCGGGGGTTACGAGCAGTACTTC. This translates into CASSYSTSGGYEQYF.

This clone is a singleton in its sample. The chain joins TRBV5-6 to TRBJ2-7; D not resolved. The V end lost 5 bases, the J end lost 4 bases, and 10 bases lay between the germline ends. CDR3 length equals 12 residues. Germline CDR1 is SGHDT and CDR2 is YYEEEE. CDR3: CASSLEEYEQYF. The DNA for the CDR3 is TGTGCCAGCAGTTTAGAGGAATACGAGCAGTACTTC.

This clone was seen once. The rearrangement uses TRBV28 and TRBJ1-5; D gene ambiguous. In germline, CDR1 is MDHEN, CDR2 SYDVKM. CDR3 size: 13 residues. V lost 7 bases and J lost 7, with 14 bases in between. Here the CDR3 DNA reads TGTGCCAGCAATGGAGGGCCGGGCCAGCCCCAGCATTTT. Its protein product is CASNGGPGQPQHF.

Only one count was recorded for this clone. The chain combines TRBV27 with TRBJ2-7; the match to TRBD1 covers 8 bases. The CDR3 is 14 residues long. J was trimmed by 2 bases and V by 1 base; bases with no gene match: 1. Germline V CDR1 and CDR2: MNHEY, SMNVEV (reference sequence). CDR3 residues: CASSLLDRAYEQYF. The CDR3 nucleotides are TGTGCCAGCAGTTTATTGGACAGGGCCTACGAGCAGTACTTC.

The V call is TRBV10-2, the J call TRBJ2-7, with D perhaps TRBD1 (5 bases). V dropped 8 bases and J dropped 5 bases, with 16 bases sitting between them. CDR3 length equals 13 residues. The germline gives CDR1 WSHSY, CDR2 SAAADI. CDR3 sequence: CASARTPWDEQYF. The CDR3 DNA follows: TGCGCCAGCGCCAGGACACCGTGGGACGAGCAGTACTTC.

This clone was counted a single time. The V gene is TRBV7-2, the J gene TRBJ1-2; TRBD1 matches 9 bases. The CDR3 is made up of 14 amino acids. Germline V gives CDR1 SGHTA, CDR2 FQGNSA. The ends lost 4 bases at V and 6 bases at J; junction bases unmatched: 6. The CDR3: CASSSYRDRDGYTF. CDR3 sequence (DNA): TGTGCCAGCAGCTCTTACCGGGACAGGGATGGCTACACCTTC.

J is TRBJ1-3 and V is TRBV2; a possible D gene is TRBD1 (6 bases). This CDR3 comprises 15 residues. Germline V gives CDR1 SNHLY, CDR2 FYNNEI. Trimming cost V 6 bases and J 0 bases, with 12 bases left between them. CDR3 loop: CASRQGEHSGNTIYF. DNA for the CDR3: TGTGCCAGCAGACAGGGTGAACACTCTGGAAACACCATATATTTT.

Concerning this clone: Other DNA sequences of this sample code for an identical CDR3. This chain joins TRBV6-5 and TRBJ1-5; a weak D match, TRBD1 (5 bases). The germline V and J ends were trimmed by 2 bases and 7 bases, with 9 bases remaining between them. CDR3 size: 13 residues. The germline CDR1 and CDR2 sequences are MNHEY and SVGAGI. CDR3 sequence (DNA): TGTGCCAGCAGTTACAGGGGCGGACAGCCCCAGCATTTT. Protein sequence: CASSYRGGQPQHF.

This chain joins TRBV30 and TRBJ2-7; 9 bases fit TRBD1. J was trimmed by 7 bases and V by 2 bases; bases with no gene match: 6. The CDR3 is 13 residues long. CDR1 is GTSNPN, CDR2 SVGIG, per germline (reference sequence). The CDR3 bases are TGTGCCTGGAGTTGGGACAGGGCGCGGGAGCAGTACTTC. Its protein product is CAWSWDRAREQYF.

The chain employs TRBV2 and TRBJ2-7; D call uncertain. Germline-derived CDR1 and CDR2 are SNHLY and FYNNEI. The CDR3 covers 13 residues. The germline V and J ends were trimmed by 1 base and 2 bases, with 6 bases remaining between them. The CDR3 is CASSEGLTYEQYF. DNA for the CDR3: TGTGCCAGCAGTGAAGGACTCACCTACGAGCAGTACTTC. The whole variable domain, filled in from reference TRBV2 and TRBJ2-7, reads EPEVTQTPSHQVTQMGQEVILRCVPISNHLYFYWYRQILGQKVEFLVSFYNNEISEKSEIFDDQFSVERPDGSNFTLKIRSTKLEDSAMYFCASSEGLTYEQYFGPGTRLTVT.

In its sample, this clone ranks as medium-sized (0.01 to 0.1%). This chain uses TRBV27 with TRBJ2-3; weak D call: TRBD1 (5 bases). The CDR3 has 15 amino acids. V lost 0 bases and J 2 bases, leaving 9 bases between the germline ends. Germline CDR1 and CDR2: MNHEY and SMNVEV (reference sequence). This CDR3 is CASSLSQGITDTQYF. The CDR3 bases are TGTGCCAGCAGTTTATCGCAGGGAATCACAGATACGCAGTATTTT.

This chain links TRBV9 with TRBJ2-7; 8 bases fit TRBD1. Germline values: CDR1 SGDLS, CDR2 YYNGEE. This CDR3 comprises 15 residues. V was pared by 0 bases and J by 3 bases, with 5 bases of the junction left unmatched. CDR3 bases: TGTGCCAGCAGCGTAGGACAGGGGATAATCTACGAGCAGTACTTC. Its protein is CASSVGQGIIYEQYF.

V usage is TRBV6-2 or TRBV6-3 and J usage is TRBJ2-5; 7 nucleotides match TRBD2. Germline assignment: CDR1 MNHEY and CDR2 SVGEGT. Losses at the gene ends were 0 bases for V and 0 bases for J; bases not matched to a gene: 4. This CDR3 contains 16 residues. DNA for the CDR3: TGTGCCAGCAGTTACTCGAATCGGGGGGACCAAGAGACCCAGTACTTC. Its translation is CASSYSNRGDQETQYF.

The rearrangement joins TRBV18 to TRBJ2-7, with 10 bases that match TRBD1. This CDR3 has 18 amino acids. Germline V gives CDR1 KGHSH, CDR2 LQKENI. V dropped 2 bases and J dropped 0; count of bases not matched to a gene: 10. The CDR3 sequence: CASSPIGDRGMDSYEQYF. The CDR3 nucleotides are TGTGCCAGCTCACCAATCGGGGACAGGGGTATGGACTCCTACGAGCAGTACTTC.

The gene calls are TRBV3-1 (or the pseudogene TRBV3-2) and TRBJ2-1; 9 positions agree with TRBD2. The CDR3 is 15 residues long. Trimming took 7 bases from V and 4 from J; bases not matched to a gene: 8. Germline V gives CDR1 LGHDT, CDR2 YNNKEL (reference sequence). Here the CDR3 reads CASTLSGGAYNEQFF. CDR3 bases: TGTGCCAGCACCCTTAGCGGGGGAGCGTACAATGAGCAGTTCTTC.

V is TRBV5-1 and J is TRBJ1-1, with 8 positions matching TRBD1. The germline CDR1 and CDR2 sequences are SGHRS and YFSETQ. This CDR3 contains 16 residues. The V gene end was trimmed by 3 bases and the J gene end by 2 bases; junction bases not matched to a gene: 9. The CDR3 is CASSYSGQGINTEAFF. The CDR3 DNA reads TGCGCCAGCAGCTACTCCGGACAGGGCATTAACACTGAAGCTTTCTTT.

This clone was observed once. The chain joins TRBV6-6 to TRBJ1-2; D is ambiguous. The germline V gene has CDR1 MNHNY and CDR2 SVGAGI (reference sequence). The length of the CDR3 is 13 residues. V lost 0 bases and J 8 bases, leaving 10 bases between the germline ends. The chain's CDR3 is CASSYSELEGYTF. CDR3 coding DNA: TGTGCCAGCAGTTACTCCGAGTTGGAGGGCTACACCTTC.

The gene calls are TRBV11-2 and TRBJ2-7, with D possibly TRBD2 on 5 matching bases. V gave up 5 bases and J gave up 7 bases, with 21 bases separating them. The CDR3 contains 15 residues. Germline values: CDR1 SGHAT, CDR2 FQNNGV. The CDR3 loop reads CASSPLEVVTREQYF. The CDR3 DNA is TGTGCCAGCAGCCCATTGGAGGTTGTAACTCGTGAGCAGTACTTC.

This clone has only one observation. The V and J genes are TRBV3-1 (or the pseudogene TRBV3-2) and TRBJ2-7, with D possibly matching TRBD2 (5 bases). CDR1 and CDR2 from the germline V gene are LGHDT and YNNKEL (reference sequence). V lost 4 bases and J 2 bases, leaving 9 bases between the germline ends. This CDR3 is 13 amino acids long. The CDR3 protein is CASSPRGTYEQYF. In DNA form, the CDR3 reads TGTGCCAGCAGCCCCCGGGGTACCTACGAGCAGTACTTC.

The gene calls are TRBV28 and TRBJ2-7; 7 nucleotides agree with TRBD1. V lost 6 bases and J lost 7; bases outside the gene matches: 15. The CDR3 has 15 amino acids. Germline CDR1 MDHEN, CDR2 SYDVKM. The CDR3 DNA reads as TGTGCCAGCAGGATACCGGGACAGTCCTTTAGGGAGCAGTACTTC. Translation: CASRIPGQSFREQYF.

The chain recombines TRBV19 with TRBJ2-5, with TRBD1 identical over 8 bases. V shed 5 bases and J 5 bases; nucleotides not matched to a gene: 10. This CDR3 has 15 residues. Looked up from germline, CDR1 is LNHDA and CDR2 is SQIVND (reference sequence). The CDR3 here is CASSPQDRVVETQYF. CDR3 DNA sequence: TGTGCCAGTAGTCCCCAGGACAGGGTAGTGGAGACCCAGTACTTC.

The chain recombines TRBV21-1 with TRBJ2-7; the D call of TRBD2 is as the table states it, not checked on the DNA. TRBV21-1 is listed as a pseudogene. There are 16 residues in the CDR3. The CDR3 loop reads CASSKESREASYEQYF. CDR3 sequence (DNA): TGTGCCAGCAGCAAAGAAAGTCGGGAGGCTTCCTACGAGCAGTACTTC.

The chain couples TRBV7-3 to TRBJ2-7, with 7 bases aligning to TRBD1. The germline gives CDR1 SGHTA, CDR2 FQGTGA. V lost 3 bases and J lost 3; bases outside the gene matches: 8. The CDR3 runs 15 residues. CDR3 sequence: CASSLGFGTDYEQYF. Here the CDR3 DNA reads TGTGCCAGCAGCTTGGGCTTCGGGACAGACTACGAGCAGTACTTC.

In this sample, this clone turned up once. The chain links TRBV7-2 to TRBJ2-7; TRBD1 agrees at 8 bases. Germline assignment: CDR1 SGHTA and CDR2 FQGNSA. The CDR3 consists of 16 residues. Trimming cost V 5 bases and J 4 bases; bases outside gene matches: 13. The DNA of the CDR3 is TGTGCCAGCAGCGGTGCCCGGGACAGGCTTCGGTACGAGCAGTACTTC. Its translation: CASSGARDRLRYEQYF. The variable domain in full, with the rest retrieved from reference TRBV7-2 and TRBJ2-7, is GAGVSQSPSNKVTEKGKDVELRCDPISGHTALYWYRQSLGQGLEFLIYFQGNSAPDKSGLPSDRFSAERTGGSVSTLTIQRTQQEDSAVYLCASSGARDRLRYEQYFGPGTRLTVT.

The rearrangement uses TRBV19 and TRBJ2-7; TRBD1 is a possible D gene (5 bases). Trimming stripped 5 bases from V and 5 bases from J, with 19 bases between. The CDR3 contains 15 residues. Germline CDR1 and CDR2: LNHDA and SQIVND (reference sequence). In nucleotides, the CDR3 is TGTGCCAGTAGTTCGGAAACAGGAACTTGGGACGAGCAGTACTTC. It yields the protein CASSSETGTWDEQYF.